This T cell receptor (beta chain) originates from a study of graft-versus-host responses after intestinal transplantation. Sequenced by immunoSEQ multiplex PCR; TCRdb stores in-frame clones only, minus some. The sample holds about 97,000 clones; around nine tenths are singletons and the top ten take more than 15%. The germline gives CDR1 SGHRS, CDR2 YFSETQ. The ends lost 0 bases at V and 3 bases at J; junction bases unmatched: 3. The CDR3 runs 15 residues. Material: PBMCs, obtained just under 460 days after intestinal transplant. The receptor's source is a human patient who received an intestinal transplant, so some T cells may come from the graft donor. This chain connects TRBV5-1 to TRBJ2-1, with 7 positions matching TRBD1. CDR3 amino acids: CASSLGTGYYNEQFF. CDR3 nucleotides: TGCGCCAGCAGCTTGGGGACAGGATACTACAATGAGCAGTTCTTC.